The following is a T cell receptor (beta chain) sequence with its context. What it binds is not known. The source of the sample is a study of T cells in Graves' hyperthyroidism and ophthalmopathy. The blood specimen was taken at initial hyperthyroidism diagnosis, before any ophthalmopathy symptoms. The CDR3 loop spans 13 amino acids. From germline, CDR1 is MDHEN and CDR2 SYDVKM. The V and J ends lost 5 bases and 5 bases respectively, with 12 bases between them. TCR beta CDR3 region amplification was performed from RNA transcripts. TCR CDR3 underwent first-round RT-PCR with the HTBI primer set. MiXCR, applied by TCRdb to the multiplex PCR reads, yields one record per CDR3 protein. In the table there are around 250,000 distinct CDR3 sequences, roughly 15% of which are singletons. General study findings and limits: Ophthalmopathy, as predicted by the model, came a median roughly 6.5 months after the prediction.

The chain couples TRBV28 to TRBJ1-1, with a tentative D call TRBD1 (5 bases). The origin of this receptor is a woman aged 35 to 49 with Graves' hyperthyroidism that later progressed to Graves' ophthalmopathy. Sequenced: blood. The chain's CDR3 is CASSGPEGTEAFF. In DNA form, the CDR3 reads TGTGCCAGCAGTGGGCCGGAGGGGACTGAAGCTTTCTTT.